Shown below are 12 T cell receptor beta chains from a single sample sequenced in a study of OX40 agonist ivuxolimab in advanced cancers. The data were produced by immunoSEQ multiplex PCR, yet TCRdb's version contains in-frame clones alone and is incomplete. The repertoire consists of more than 55,000 clones, with around 77% occurring once and the leading ten covering around 5.9%. The sequenced sample was CD4+ or CD8+ T cells sorted from blood, obtained in a trial of the OX40 agonist ivuxolimab. The receptors come from an adult with an advanced solid tumor such as melanoma, head and neck, liver or kidney cancer.

This clone was found once. The gene calls are TRBV5-8 and TRBJ1-6, with 9 bases fitting TRBD1. The V gene's germline CDR1 is SGHTS and CDR2 YDEGEE. This CDR3 is 17 amino acids long. The V segment lost 4 bases and the J segment 3 bases; nucleotides outside the gene matches: 8. Here the CDR3 DNA reads TGTGCCAGCAGCCGTACCGGGACAGGGTTCTATAATTCACCCCTCCACTTT. It is translated as CASSRTGTGFYNSPLHF.

The genes are TRBV7-2 and TRBJ2-2, with D possibly being TRBD1 (6 bases). This CDR3 has 16 amino acids. Trimming cost V 1 base and J 5 bases, with 14 bases left between them. Germline CDR1 SGHTA, CDR2 FQGNSA. The CDR3 DNA is TGTGCCAGCAGCTTAGACAGGGTTGTTGGGACCGGGGAGCTGTTTTTT. Amino acids: CASSLDRVVGTGELFF.

This sequence joins TRBV11-2 and TRBJ2-3, with D possibly being TRBD1 or TRBD2 (5 bases each). Germline CDR1 and CDR2: SGHAT and FQNNGV. The V end was cut by 2 bases, the J end by 5 bases, with 11 bases between. The CDR3 sequence is 14 residues long. The CDR3 coding sequence is TGTGCCAGCAGCTTACGAGGGGCTGGAGATACGCAGTATTTT. Translating gives CASSLRGAGDTQYF. The full variable domain, with the rest looked up from reference TRBV11-2 and TRBJ2-3, is EAGVAQSPRYKIIEKRQSVAFWCNPISGHATLYWYQQILGQGPKLLIQFQNNGVVDDSQLPKDRFSAERLKGVDSTLKIQPAKLEDSAVYLCASSLRGAGDTQYFGPGTRLTVL.

J is TRBJ2-1 and V is TRBV19; possibly TRBD2 for D (6 bases). CDR1 is LNHDA, CDR2 SQIVND, per germline (reference sequence). V was pared by 8 bases and J by 1 base, with 15 bases between. The CDR3 loop spans 15 amino acids. The CDR3: CASARDRNSYNEQFF. The CDR3 DNA reads as TGTGCCAGTGCGCGGGACCGAAATTCCTACAATGAGCAGTTCTTC.

This clone was counted between two and nine times. The chain uses TRBV11-2 and TRBJ1-1; possibly TRBD1 for D (6 bases). This CDR3 has 15 residues. Trimming stripped 1 base from V and 12 bases from J, with 21 bases between. CDR1 and CDR2 from the germline V gene are SGHAT and FQNNGV. CDR3 in amino acids: CASSLGQTGLERTFF. DNA for the CDR3: TGTGCCAGCAGCTTAGGGCAGACAGGCTTAGAGAGAACTTTCTTT.

The chain carries TRBV2 and TRBJ2-3, with D unclear. The CDR3 contains 15 residues. Germline CDR1 is SNHLY and CDR2 is FYNNEI. Trimming took off 5 bases at V and 2 bases at J, with 14 bases between the two ends. CDR3 sequence (DNA): TGTGCCAGCAGTCCAGGATTCGACCTCACAGATACGCAGTATTTT. It yields the protein CASSPGFDLTDTQYF. Variable domain in full (rest from reference TRBV2 and TRBJ2-3): EPEVTQTPSHQVTQMGQEVILRCVPISNHLYFYWYRQILGQKVEFLVSFYNNEISEKSEIFDDQFSVERPDGSNFTLKIRSTKLEDSAMYFCASSPGFDLTDTQYFGPGTRLTVL.

The chain recombines TRBV5-4 with TRBJ2-5; 8 bases match TRBD2. Trimming cost V 4 bases and J 5 bases; bases outside gene matches: 7. The CDR3 length is 14 residues. From germline, CDR1 is SGHNT and CDR2 YYREEE (reference sequence). CDR3 nucleotides: TGTGCCAGCAGCGACGGGGGGGGGCGCGAGACCCAGTACTTC. Translating gives CASSDGGGRETQYF.

CDR3 in amino acids: CASRPRDSSYEQYF. Written as DNA, the CDR3 is TGTGCCAGCAGACCCCGGGACTCCTCCTACGAGCAGTACTTC. The V gene is TRBV5-5, the J gene TRBJ2-7; a weak D match, TRBD2 (6 bases). CDR3 length: 14 amino acids. Germline assignment: CDR1 SGHKS and CDR2 YYEKEE (reference sequence). V was cut by 5 bases and J by 0 bases, with 12 bases left in between.

This clone was seen a handful of times. V is TRBV9 and J is TRBJ1-1; D not certain. CDR3 length equals 15 residues. CDR1 and CDR2 (germline): SGDLS, YYNGEE. V was trimmed by 0 bases and J by 1 base, leaving 10 bases between them. The CDR3 nucleotides are TGTGCCAGCAGCGTAGTGGCAGTCCAGAACACTGAAGCTTTCTTT. This translates into CASSVVAVQNTEAFF. Combining the CDR3 with reference TRBV9 and TRBJ1-1 gives the whole variable domain DSGVTQTPKHLITATGQRVTLRCSPRSGDLSVYWYQQSLDQGLQFLIQYYNGEERAKGNILERFSAQQFPDLHSELNLSSLELGDSALYFCASSVVAVQNTEAFFGQGTRLTVV.

Remarks on this clone: The same CDR3 can be traced to other DNA sequences in this sample. The rearrangement uses TRBV4-3 and TRBJ2-5, with TRBD2 as a possible D gene (6 bases). V lost 0 bases, J lost 2 bases, and 10 bases lay in between. Germline V gene sequence: CDR1 LGHNA, CDR2 YSLEER. The CDR3 totals 15 residues. This CDR3 reads CASSQEGGSQETQYF. The CDR3 DNA reads as TGCGCCAGCAGCCAAGAGGGAGGCTCACAAGAGACCCAGTACTTC.

The rearrangement links TRBV18 to TRBJ1-1; D is possibly TRBD1 (6 bases). The CDR3 runs to 14 residues. The V gene lost 3 bases and the J gene lost 0 bases, with 8 bases spanning the gap. The germline gives CDR1 KGHSH, CDR2 LQKENI. The CDR3 loop is CASSPDSLNTEAFF. CDR3 DNA sequence: TGTGCCAGCTCACCGGACAGCCTGAACACTGAAGCTTTCTTT.

This clone showed up just a few times. V is TRBV10-3 and J is TRBJ1-5, with TRBD1 matching over 7 bases. CDR1 is ENHRY and CDR2 is SYGVKD in the germline V gene. The CDR3 consists of 14 residues. V shed 11 bases and J 3 bases; nucleotides not matched to a gene: 10. The CDR3 DNA sequence: TGTGCCGCCTGTCCTACAGGGGACAATCAGCCCCAGCATTTT. Its protein is CAACPTGDNQPQHF.